A single TCR beta chain is shown here with its context. Its antigen is undetermined. This specimen comes from a study of type 1 regulatory T cells. On the study more broadly: T-allo10 is an in vitro-generated, Tr1-enriched CD4 T cell product specific for alloantigen.

Losses at the gene ends were 1 base for V and 10 bases for J; bases not matched to a gene: 4. This CDR3 spans 14 amino acids. CDR1 is SGHVS and CDR2 is FQNEAQ in the germline V gene. TCRdb fed the reads into MiXCR, producing one record per CDR3 protein. The data show about 62,000 distinct CDR3 sequences, 62% seen once. This rearrangement joins TRBV7-8 to TRBJ1-6; 7 bases fit TRBD1. This receptor was obtained from a human donor in good health. Sequencing used cultured non-Tr1 T cells, either the whole culture or a sorted T cell fraction (not recorded which). CDR3 residues: CASSLGRGGSPLHF. In DNA, the CDR3 is TGTGCCAGCAGCTTAGGCAGGGGGGGATCACCCCTCCACTTT.